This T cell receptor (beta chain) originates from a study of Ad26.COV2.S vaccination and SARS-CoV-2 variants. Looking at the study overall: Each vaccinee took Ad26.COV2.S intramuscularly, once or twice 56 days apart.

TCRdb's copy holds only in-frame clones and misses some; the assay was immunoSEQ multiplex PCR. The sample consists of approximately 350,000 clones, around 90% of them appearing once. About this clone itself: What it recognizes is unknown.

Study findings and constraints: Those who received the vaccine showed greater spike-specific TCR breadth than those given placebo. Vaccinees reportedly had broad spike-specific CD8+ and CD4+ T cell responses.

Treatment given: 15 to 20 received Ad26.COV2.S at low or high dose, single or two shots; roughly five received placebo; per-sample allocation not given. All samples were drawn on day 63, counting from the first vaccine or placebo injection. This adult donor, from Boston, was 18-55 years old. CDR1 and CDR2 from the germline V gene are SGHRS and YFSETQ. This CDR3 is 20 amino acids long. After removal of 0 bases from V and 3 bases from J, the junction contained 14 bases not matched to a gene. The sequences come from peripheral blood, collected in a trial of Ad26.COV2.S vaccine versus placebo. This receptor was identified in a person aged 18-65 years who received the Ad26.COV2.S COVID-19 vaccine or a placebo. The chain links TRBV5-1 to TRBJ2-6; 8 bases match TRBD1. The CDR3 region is CASSLAGGQGAKSGANVLTF. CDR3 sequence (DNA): TGCGCCAGCAGCTTGGCCGGGGGTCAGGGGGCGAAAAGTGGGGCCAACGTCCTGACTTTC.